The clone carrying this T cell receptor beta chain was counted ten times or more. Every patient underwent thyroid surgery untreated. The sample comes from a study of metastatic and nonmetastatic thyroid tumors. Through MiXCR, TCRdb re-clonotyped the PCR reads. The table lists about 49,000 clones, 4% of them singletons. Germline V gene sequence: CDR1 SQVTM, CDR2 ANQGSEA. The CDR3 sequence is 15 residues long. V was pared by 4 bases and J by 3 bases, with 5 bases of the junction left unmatched. This chain joins TRBV29-1 and TRBJ1-5; 11 bases map to TRBD1. Specimen: blood. The receptor comes from a female donor with papillary thyroid cancer or a benign thyroid nodule (not recorded which). Some clones in this sample may be carry-over from other donors' samples. The CDR3 sequence is CSVGRDRGVNQPQHF. The CDR3 region has the DNA TGCAGCGTTGGAAGGGACAGGGGGGTCAATCAGCCCCAGCATTTT.